This T cell receptor beta chain was observed in a study of T cells and copy number aberrations in small-cell lung cancer (dated by TCRdb to about 2021). For context, the study as a whole: TCR repertoire sequencing was paired with whole-exome sequencing of the same tumor regions to relate T cell metrics to mutations and copy number aberrations. Tumor TCR data were available for more than 16 patients, and 12 to 15 patients had TCR data from both tumor and normal tissue. Overall study outcomes, separate from this receptor: Every specimen was formalin-fixed paraffin-embedded tissue, a material known to introduce sequencing artifacts. A negative correlation was found between higher copy number aberration burden and tumor T-cell density, richness and clonality. The study was limited by a small sample size because surgical resection is uncommon in small-cell lung cancer, and validation of the findings is required. Compared with adjacent lung tissue, tumors showed lower T-cell density, richness and clonality, although the density difference was not significant. High heterogeneity of the TCR repertoire was observed across regions, with roughly 75-98% of clones restricted to a single region, representing a lower overlap than in localized NSCLC.

The donors were limited-stage small-cell lung cancer patients who had surgical resection in Hangzhou, China, between about 2007 and 2020. Every donor underwent upfront surgery with no preoperative chemotherapy or radiotherapy, and no donor received immunotherapy either before or after surgery. All 20 or so patients in the sequenced cohort were smokers or heavy second-hand smokers. To represent spatial heterogeneity of the primary tumors, three regions were collected from each tumor FFPE block using a grid approach. Tumor regions were macrodissected to enrich malignant cells, and only regions expected to yield at least 150 ng DNA were selected. To characterize T cell repertoire heterogeneity, the study applied multi-region TCR-beta sequencing to resected limited-stage small-cell lung cancers and to tumor-adjacent lung tissue. The AllPrep DNA/RNA FFPE Kit (Qiagen) was used to extract genomic DNA from the FFPE tissue.

From cysteine to phenylalanine, the CDR3 is 15 amino acids long. The CDR3 DNA has 45 bases and is translated from base 1. V ends up 4 bases short and J 6 bases short, with an unmatched junction base count of 8. The CDR1 and CDR2 encoded by the germline V gene (reference sequence) are LNHNV and YYDKDF. The immunoSEQ hsTCRB Kit, with multiplexed V- and J-gene primers, was used to amplify TCR-beta CDR3 regions from genomic DNA. Unique DNA barcodes were added in a second PCR, and the samples were pooled together with one negative control and one positive control. Pooled TCR-beta libraries were sequenced on an Illumina MiSeq with a 150-cycle paired-end protocol. The paper's processing steps were these. Adaptive Biotechnologies processed the raw sequencing data and produced a report containing normalized, annotated TCR-beta repertoires. T-cell density was computed as TCR-beta templates normalized to usable DNA, which was estimated by amplifying housekeeping genes. Clonality was defined as 1 minus Pielou's evenness, while richness was a count of unique rearrangements. The Jaccard index, the Morisita overlap index, and the proportion of shared top-20 clonotypes were used to quantify intratumor TCR heterogeneity between regions. TCRdb holds this immuneACCESS table with in-frame rearrangements only. Some clones are missing; in checked studies, unresolved V genes explain under half, and the rest has no known cause. That table is the source of V, J and clone size, and D and trimming were worked out from the DNA. The sample data list some 510 clones, and under 95% of these were observed just once. Less than 3.5% of the sample goes to the ten largest clones.

With regard to this clone: Its binding antigen is unknown. Nothing much larger sits one base from this clone, and base qualities are not available.

Sequenced sample: tumor tissue. The chain uses TRBV15 and TRBJ1-5; 8 central nucleotides agree with TRBD1. This TCR came from a man in his 60s with small cell lung cancer. This receptor carries the CDR3 CATSTSRGQGQPQHF. The DNA sequence is as follows: TGTGCCACCAGCACGAGCAGGGGGCAGGGTCAGCCCCAGCATTTT. Full variable domain (CDR3 extended with the reference TRBV15 and TRBJ1-5 proteins): DAMVIQNPRYQVTQFGKPVTLSCSQTLNHNVMYWYQQKSSQAPKLLFHYYDKDFNNEADTPDNFQSRRPNTSFCFLDIRSPGLGDTAMYLCATSTSRGQGQPQHFGDGTRLSIL.